This T cell receptor beta chain was identified in a study of T cell repertoires in ileal Crohn's disease. The CDR3 contains 13 residues. CDR1 is MNHEY, CDR2 SVGAGI, per germline. V was cut by 2 bases and J by 6 bases, with 11 bases left in between. Study findings and constraints: Endoscopic recurrence occurred in every patient whose clonality exceeded 26.8%. Compared with CD4 T cells, sorted CD8 cells carried more expanded clones.

Only in-frame clones appear in the TCRdb table, and some are missing; sequencing was by immunoSEQ multiplex PCR. The sample holds over 11,000 clones, about 82% seen once. As for this clone: Antigen: not known.

The chain links TRBV6-5 to TRBJ2-7, with D tentatively TRBD1 (5 bases). The specimen sequenced was ileal tissue. The clonotype originates from an adult with Crohn's disease. DNA of the CDR3: TGTGCCAGCAGTTACAACTTCCAGGGCGAGCAGTACTTC. The encoded protein is CASSYNFQGEQYF.